This T cell receptor (beta chain) was retrieved from a study of spatial heterogeneity in lung cancer. TCRdb processed the 5' RACE reads anew with MiXCR; each CDR3 protein has one entry. The repertoire consists of about 82,000 distinct CDR3 sequences, with approximately 12% occurring once and the leading ten covering under 5.5%. The table lists this clonotype with many counts. The CDR3 spans 13 residues. The ends were cut back, 5 bases at V and 0 bases at J, with 7 bases in the middle. Looked up from germline, CDR1 is SEHNR and CDR2 is FQNEAQ (reference sequence). The sample's time point: sample taken at primary tumor resection. Unsorted whole RNA of tumor, nontumor lung or frozen PBMC was sequenced.

The V and J genes are TRBV7-9 and TRBJ1-1, with D possibly being TRBD1 (6 bases). Material: PBMCs, obtained at surgery. The clonotype was recovered from a male donor with early-stage non-small cell lung cancer. The CDR3 DNA sequence: TGTGCCAGCAGCCGGGACATGAACACTGAAGCTTTCTTT. Residues: CASSRDMNTEAFF.